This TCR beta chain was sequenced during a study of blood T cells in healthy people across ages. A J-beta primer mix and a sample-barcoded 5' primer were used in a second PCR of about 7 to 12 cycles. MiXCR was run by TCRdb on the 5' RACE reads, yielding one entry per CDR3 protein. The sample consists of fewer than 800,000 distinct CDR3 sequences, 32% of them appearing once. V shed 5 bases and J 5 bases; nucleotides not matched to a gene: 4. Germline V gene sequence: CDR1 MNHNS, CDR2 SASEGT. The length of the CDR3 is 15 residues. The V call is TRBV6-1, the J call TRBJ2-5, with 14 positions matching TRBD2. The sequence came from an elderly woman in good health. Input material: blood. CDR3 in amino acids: CASSNGLAGGETQYF. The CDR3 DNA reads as TGTGCCAGCAGTAACGGACTAGCGGGGGGTGAGACCCAGTACTTC.